Each of the 7 T cell receptor beta chains below was sequenced from the same sample in a study of T cell responses to AZD1222 COVID-19 vaccine. Profiling relied on immunoSEQ multiplex PCR, and the TCRdb table lists in-frame clones only, not all of them. The sample shows about 170,000 clones, just under 95% of them seen only once. Specimen: peripheral blood, collected on day 0 of AZD1222 vaccination. Every receptor here comes from an adult in good health.

A single count supports this clone. The chain combines TRBV5-1 with TRBJ1-2; D call uncertain. The V end was cut by 5 bases, the J end by 13 bases, with 21 bases between. The CDR3 covers 13 residues. Per the germline V gene, CDR1 is SGHRS and CDR2 is YFSETQ. The CDR3 reads CASRVSDLGSTTF. The CDR3 nucleotides are TGCGCCAGCAGGGTTTCAGATTTAGGGTCCACCACCTTC.

The table lists this clone with a few counts. The chain recombines TRBV28 with TRBJ1-6; TRBD1 might be the D (5 bases). Trimming left V 2 bases short and J 0 bases short, with 5 bases between. Germline loops: CDR1 MDHEN, CDR2 SYDVKM. This CDR3 has 15 amino acids. The CDR3 bases are TGTGCCAGCAGTTTAGGGGGCTCCTATAATTCACCCCTCCACTTT. It translates to CASSLGGSYNSPLHF.

V and J are TRBV6-5 and TRBJ2-1, with 8 bases fitting TRBD1. This CDR3 comprises 15 residues. CDR1 MNHEY and CDR2 SVGAGI come from the germline V gene. Trimming cost V 7 bases and J 9 bases; bases outside gene matches: 14. CDR3: CASIGFDRGRGEQFF. CDR3 DNA: TGTGCCAGCATCGGGTTCGACAGGGGCAGGGGTGAGCAGTTCTTC.

The V and J genes are TRBV15 and TRBJ2-7; D possibly corresponds to TRBD2 (6 bases). Germline CDR1 LNHNV, CDR2 YYDKDF (reference sequence). Between the trimmed V and J ends, which lost 0 bases and 0 bases, there was a span of 12 bases. There are 16 residues in the CDR3. CDR3 protein: CATSRDVEGPSYEQYF. Written as DNA, the CDR3 is TGTGCCACCAGCAGAGATGTGGAGGGACCCTCCTACGAGCAGTACTTC.

The V call is TRBV27, the J call TRBJ2-1; 7 nucleotides agree with TRBD2. Per the germline V gene, CDR1 is MNHEY and CDR2 is SMNVEV (reference sequence). J was trimmed by 12 bases and V by 5 bases; bases with no gene match: 4. CDR3 length: 11 residues. The CDR3 here is CASSPGLVQFF. CDR3 sequence (DNA): TGTGCCAGCAGTCCCGGACTAGTGCAGTTCTTC.

The chain recombines TRBV9 with TRBJ1-6, with D perhaps matching TRBD1 (5 bases). Looked up from germline, CDR1 is SGDLS and CDR2 is YYNGEE. The V and J ends lost 6 bases and 10 bases respectively, with 14 bases between them. The CDR3 length is 13 residues. CDR3 sequence (DNA): TGTGCCAGCAACAATTTATGGGACTCACCCCTCCACTTT. Translating it yields CASNNLWDSPLHF. Full variable domain (outside the CDR3, taken from reference TRBV9 and TRBJ1-6): DSGVTQTPKHLITATGQRVTLRCSPRSGDLSVYWYQQSLDQGLQFLIQYYNGEERAKGNILERFSAQQFPDLHSELNLSSLELGDSALYFCASNNLWDSPLHFGNGTRLTVT.

CDR3 residues: CASSLEGTGRDTQYF. The CDR3 nucleotides read TGTGCCAGCAGCTTAGAAGGAACGGGCAGAGATACGCAGTATTTT. The rearrangement joins TRBV13 to TRBJ2-3; no firm D call. Trimming took off 1 base at V and 5 bases at J, with 13 bases between the two ends. CDR1 and CDR2 (germline): PRHDT, FYEKMQ (reference sequence). The CDR3 contains 15 residues.